This T cell receptor (beta chain) derives from a study of PD-L1 blockade in urothelial cancer. This clone showed up just once. Stated time point: pretreatment peripheral blood. Some clones are missing from TCRdb's copy, which holds only in-frame ones; the method was immunoSEQ multiplex PCR. Among 55,000 to 80,000 clones listed, about 86% were seen once. The TCR originated in a man aged 55 to 69 with urothelial cancer. The material was PBMCs, obtained around atezolizumab (anti-PD-L1) treatment.

The CDR3 here is CASRGDRGHGYTF. Written as DNA, the CDR3 is TGTGCCAGCAGAGGGGACAGGGGACACGGCTACACCTTC. The chain couples TRBV2 to TRBJ1-2; 10 bases map to TRBD1. CDR3 length equals 13 residues. The germline gives CDR1 SNHLY, CDR2 FYNNEI. V dropped 6 bases and J dropped 8; count of bases not matched to a gene: 6.